A single sample gave rise to the 6 T cell receptor beta chains below, sequenced in a study of T cell responses to AZD1222 COVID-19 vaccine. Sequencing used immunoSEQ multiplex PCR; TCRdb keeps in-frame clones, though not all of them. The table lists 95,000 to 150,000 clones, 80% to 95% of them singletons. Material: peripheral blood, obtained on day 0 of MenACWY control vaccination. Receptors originate from an adult in good health.

The chain carries TRBV13 and TRBJ2-1; D uncertain. There are 15 residues in the CDR3. Germline values: CDR1 PRHDT, CDR2 FYEKMQ (reference sequence). Trimming shortened V by 3 bases and J by 7 bases, and 16 bases separated the two germline ends. The CDR3 protein is CASSFGVGSGNEQFF. The CDR3 coding sequence is TGTGCCAGCAGCTTTGGAGTGGGGTCCGGTAATGAGCAGTTCTTC.

The chain links TRBV5-1 to TRBJ1-4; D gene unclear. Germline values: CDR1 SGHRS, CDR2 YFSETQ. The ends were cut back, 2 bases at V and 5 bases at J, with 10 bases in the middle. This CDR3 comprises 14 residues. This CDR3 is CASSLRQPNEKLFF. As DNA, the CDR3 is TGCGCCAGCAGCTTACGCCAGCCGAATGAAAAACTGTTTTTT.

CDR3 in DNA: TGTGCCAGCAGTGACTCGACAGGGGGTGGCTACACCTTC. Translated, it gives CASSDSTGGGYTF. This sequence joins TRBV6-4 and TRBJ1-2, with 9 bases fitting TRBD1. The CDR3 contains 13 residues. The junction had 0 bases not matched to a gene; V was cut back by 0 bases and J by 7 bases. Germline V gene data show CDR1 as MRHNA and CDR2 as SNTAGT.

The chain recombines TRBV7-6 with TRBJ1-1, with D tentatively TRBD1 (5 bases). Germline CDR1 and CDR2: SGHVS and FNYEAQ. V lost 5 bases, J lost 7 bases, and 14 bases lay in between. The length of the CDR3 is 13 residues. CDR3 sequence reads: CASSPRGRGEAFF. The DNA of the CDR3 is TGTGCCAGCAGCCCACGGGGTAGGGGTGAAGCTTTCTTT.

This clone was seen just once. This rearrangement joins TRBV12-3 or TRBV12-4 to TRBJ2-1; D is undetermined. This CDR3 comprises 11 residues. Trimming cost V 8 bases and J 7 bases, with 9 bases left between them. The CDR3 is CASLVRNEQFF. As DNA, the CDR3 is TGTGCCAGCCTCGTAAGGAATGAGCAGTTCTTC.

The chain employs TRBV28 and TRBJ1-3; D unresolved. The V end lost 2 bases, the J end lost 2 bases, and 13 bases lay between the germline ends. The CDR3 covers 16 residues. Looked up from germline, CDR1 is MDHEN and CDR2 is SYDVKM. CDR3 nucleotides: TGTGCCAGCAGTTTACTGGGATCAACCGCTGGAAACACCATATATTTT. It codes for CASSLLGSTAGNTIYF.